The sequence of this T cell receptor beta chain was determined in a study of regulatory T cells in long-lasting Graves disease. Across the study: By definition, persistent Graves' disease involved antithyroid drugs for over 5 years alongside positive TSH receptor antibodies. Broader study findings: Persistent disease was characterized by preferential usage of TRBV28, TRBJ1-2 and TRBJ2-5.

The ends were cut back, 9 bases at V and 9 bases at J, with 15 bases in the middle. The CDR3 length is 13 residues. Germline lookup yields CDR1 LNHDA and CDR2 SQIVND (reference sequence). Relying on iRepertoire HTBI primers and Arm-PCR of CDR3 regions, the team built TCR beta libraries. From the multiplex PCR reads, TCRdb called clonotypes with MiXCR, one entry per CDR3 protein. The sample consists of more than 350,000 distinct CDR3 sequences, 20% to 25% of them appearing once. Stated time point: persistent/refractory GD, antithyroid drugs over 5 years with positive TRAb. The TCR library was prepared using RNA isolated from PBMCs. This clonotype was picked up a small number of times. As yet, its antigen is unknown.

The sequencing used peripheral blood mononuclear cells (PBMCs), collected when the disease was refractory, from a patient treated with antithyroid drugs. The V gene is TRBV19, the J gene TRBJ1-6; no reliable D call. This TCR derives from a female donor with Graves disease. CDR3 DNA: TGTGCCAGCAGCCCCGGCCCGGGTTCACCCCTCCACTTT. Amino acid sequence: CASSPGPGSPLHF.